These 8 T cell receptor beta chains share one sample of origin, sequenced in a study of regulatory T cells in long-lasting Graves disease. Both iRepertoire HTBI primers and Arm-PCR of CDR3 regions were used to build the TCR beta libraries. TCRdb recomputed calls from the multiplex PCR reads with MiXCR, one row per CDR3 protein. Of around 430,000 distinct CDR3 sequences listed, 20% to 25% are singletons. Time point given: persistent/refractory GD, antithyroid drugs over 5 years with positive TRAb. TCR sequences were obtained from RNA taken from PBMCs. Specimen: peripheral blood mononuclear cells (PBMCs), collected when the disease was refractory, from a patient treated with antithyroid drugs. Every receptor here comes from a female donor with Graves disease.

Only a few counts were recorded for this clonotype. The DNA of the CDR3 is TGTGCCAGCAGCTCGCGACTAGCGGGGGGCCGGGATACGCAGTATTTT. It yields the protein CASSSRLAGGRDTQYF. The chain uses TRBV11-2 and TRBJ2-3, with 13 bases identical to TRBD2. V lost 4 bases, J lost 6 bases, and 7 bases stayed unmatched. Germline loops: CDR1 SGHAT, CDR2 FQNNGV. CDR3 length: 16 amino acids. Full variable domain (missing parts from reference TRBV11-2 and TRBJ2-3): EAGVAQSPRYKIIEKRQSVAFWCNPISGHATLYWYQQILGQGPKLLIQFQNNGVVDDSQLPKDRFSAERLKGVDSTLKIQPAKLEDSAVYLCASSSRLAGGRDTQYFGPGTRLTVL.

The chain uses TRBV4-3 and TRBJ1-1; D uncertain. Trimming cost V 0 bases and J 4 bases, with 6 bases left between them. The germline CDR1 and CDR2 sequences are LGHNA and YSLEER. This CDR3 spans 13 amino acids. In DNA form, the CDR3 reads TGCGCCAGCAGCCAAGAGGGGAGCACTGAAGCTTTCTTT. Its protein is CASSQEGSTEAFF.

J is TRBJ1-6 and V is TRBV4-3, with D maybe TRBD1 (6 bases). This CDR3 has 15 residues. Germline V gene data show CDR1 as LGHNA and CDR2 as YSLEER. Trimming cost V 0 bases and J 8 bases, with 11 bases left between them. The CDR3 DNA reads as TGCGCCAGCAGCCAAGACCGTCAGGGGTATTCACCCCTCCACTTT. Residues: CASSQDRQGYSPLHF.

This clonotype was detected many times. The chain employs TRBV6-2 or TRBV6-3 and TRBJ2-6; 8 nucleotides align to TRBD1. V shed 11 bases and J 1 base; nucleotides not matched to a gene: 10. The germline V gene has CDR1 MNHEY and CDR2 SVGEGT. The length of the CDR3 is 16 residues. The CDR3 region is CAAADRDDSGANVLTF. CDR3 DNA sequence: TGTGCCGCGGCGGACAGGGATGATTCTGGGGCCAACGTCCTGACTTTC.

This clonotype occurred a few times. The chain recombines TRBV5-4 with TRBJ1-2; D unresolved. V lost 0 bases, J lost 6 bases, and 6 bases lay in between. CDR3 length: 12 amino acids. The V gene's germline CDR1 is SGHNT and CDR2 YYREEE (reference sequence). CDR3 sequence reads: CASSLDMDGYTF. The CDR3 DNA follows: TGTGCCAGCAGCTTGGACATGGATGGCTACACCTTC.

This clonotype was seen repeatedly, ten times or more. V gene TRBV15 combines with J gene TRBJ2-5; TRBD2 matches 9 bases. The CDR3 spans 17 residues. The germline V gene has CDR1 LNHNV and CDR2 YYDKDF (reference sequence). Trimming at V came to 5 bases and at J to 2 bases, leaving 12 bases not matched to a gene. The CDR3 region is CATSSSLAGTKQETQYF. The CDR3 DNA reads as TGTGCCACCAGCTCTAGCCTAGCGGGAACAAAGCAAGAGACCCAGTACTTC.

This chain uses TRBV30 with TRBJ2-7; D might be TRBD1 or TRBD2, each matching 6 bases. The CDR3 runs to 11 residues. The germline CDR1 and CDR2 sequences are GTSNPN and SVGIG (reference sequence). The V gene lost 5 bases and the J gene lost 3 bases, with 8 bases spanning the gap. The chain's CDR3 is CAWGGLYEQYF. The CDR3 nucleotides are TGTGCCTGGGGGGGGCTCTACGAGCAGTACTTC.

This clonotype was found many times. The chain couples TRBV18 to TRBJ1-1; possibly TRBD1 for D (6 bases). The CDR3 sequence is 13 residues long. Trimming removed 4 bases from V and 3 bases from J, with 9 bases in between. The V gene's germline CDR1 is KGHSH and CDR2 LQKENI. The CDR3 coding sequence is TGTGCCAGCTCACAGGGGGAAGACACTGAAGCTTTCTTT. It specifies CASSQGEDTEAFF.